These 23 T cell receptor beta chains were all obtained from the same sample, sequenced in a study of beta chain features in type 1 diabetes. The whole isolated RNA underwent reverse transcription, so sequencing captured expressed TCRB transcripts. TCRdb's copy holds only in-frame clones and misses some; the assay was immunoSEQ multiplex PCR. The sample yields a few hundred thousand clones, approximately 12% seen once. Study-level points and caveats: When Type 1 diabetes patients were examined, their TCRB CDR3s proved moderately but significantly shorter in all four CD4+ subsets.

Their recognized antigens are unknown. Input material: naive CD4+ T cells from blood. The receptors shown here come from a woman between 18 and 30 years old with type 1 diabetes.

This chain uses TRBV29-1 with TRBJ1-2, with D hard to call. In germline, CDR1 is SQVTM, CDR2 ANQGSEA. CDR3 size: 11 residues. Between the trimmed V and J ends, which lost 1 base and 10 bases, there was a span of 10 bases. CDR3 region: CSVEGAGIYTF. The CDR3 coding sequence is TGCAGCGTTGAAGGCGCGGGGATCTACACCTTC.

This clone was counted only a few times. This CDR3 reads CASSSYGSGYTF. The DNA for the CDR3 is TGTGCCAGCAGTTCCTACGGGTCCGGCTACACCTTC. The genes are TRBV27 and TRBJ1-2; D uncertain. The CDR3 runs to 12 residues. Germline lookup yields CDR1 MNHEY and CDR2 SMNVEV (reference sequence). Trimming took off 4 bases at V and 8 bases at J, with 11 bases between the two ends.

The chain recombines TRBV6-5 with TRBJ2-7; D perhaps matches TRBD2 (5 bases). Between the trimmed V and J ends, which lost 5 bases and 4 bases, there was a span of 9 bases. The CDR3 is 12 residues long. Germline V gene sequence: CDR1 MNHEY, CDR2 SVGAGI. CDR3 region: CASSPSGYEQYV. CDR3 bases: TGTGCCAGCAGTCCCTCGGGGTACGAGCAGTACGTC.

The chain combines TRBV29-1 with TRBJ1-2; tentatively, D is TRBD1 (6 bases). The length of the CDR3 is 15 residues. The germline CDR1 and CDR2 sequences are SQVTM and ANQGSEA. The V end was cut by 5 bases, the J end by 3 bases, with 19 bases between. This CDR3 reads CSVSVVSKGDYGYTF. DNA of the CDR3: TGCAGCGTTTCCGTGGTTTCAAAGGGGGACTATGGCTACACCTTC.

This clone was detected only once. The chain combines TRBV2 with TRBJ2-5; perhaps TRBD2 as D (6 bases). This CDR3 has 11 amino acids. Per germline, CDR1 SNHLY and CDR2 FYNNEI. V dropped 10 bases and J dropped 3 bases, with 9 bases sitting between them. CDR3: CAMGEEETQYF. The CDR3 coding sequence is TGTGCCATGGGGGAGGAAGAGACCCAGTACTTC. Combining the CDR3 with reference TRBV2 and TRBJ2-5 gives the whole variable domain EPEVTQTPSHQVTQMGQEVILRCVPISNHLYFYWYRQILGQKVEFLVSFYNNEISEKSEIFDDQFSVERPDGSNFTLKIRSTKLEDSAMYFCAMGEEETQYFGPGTRLLVL.

J is TRBJ2-3 and V is TRBV6-1; D may be TRBD2 (6 bases). The CDR3 length is 16 residues. With 4 bases removed from V and 0 bases from J, the gap between germline ends came to 14 bases. Per germline, CDR1 MNHNS and CDR2 SASEGT. Here the CDR3 reads CASSVSGGPSTDTQYF. CDR3 DNA sequence: TGTGCCAGCAGTGTGTCTGGAGGGCCCAGCACAGATACGCAGTATTTT.

The chain carries TRBV19 and TRBJ2-1; 9 nucleotides match TRBD2. V trimming: 4 bases; J trimming: 2 bases; junction bases outside the gene matches: 6. This CDR3 has 16 residues. Germline V gene sequence: CDR1 LNHDA, CDR2 SQIVND (reference sequence). CDR3 loop: CASSNLAGVPYNEQFF. The DNA of the CDR3 is TGTGCCAGTAGTAACTTAGCGGGAGTGCCCTACAATGAGCAGTTCTTC.

This clone showed up just a few times. J is TRBJ2-5 and V is TRBV30; no reliable D call. This CDR3 spans 13 amino acids. Germline assignment: CDR1 GTSNPN and CDR2 SVGIG (reference sequence). V lost 4 bases to trimming and J lost 3 bases, with 12 bases between them. This chain's CDR3 is CAWNAHREETQYF. The DNA for the CDR3 is TGTGCCTGGAACGCACACCGTGAAGAGACCCAGTACTTC.

The chain carries TRBV19 and TRBJ2-5; weak D call: TRBD1 (6 bases). In germline, CDR1 is LNHDA, CDR2 SQIVND (reference sequence). The germline V and J ends were trimmed by 7 bases and 5 bases, with 8 bases remaining between them. The CDR3 runs 11 residues. CDR3 coding DNA: TGTGCCAGTACGAGGGGGGAGACCCAGTACTTC. Protein sequence: CASTRGETQYF.

This chain uses TRBV30 with TRBJ1-2, with 7 bases aligning to TRBD1. Germline assignment: CDR1 GTSNPN and CDR2 SVGIG (reference sequence). The CDR3 runs to 16 residues. After removal of 2 bases from V and 3 bases from J, the junction contained 12 bases not matched to a gene. The CDR3 protein is CAWSTGQDLWYYGYTF. The CDR3 DNA reads as TGTGCCTGGAGTACAGGACAGGACCTTTGGTACTATGGCTACACCTTC. Full variable domain (remainder filled in from reference TRBV30 and TRBJ1-2): SQTIHQWPATLVQPVGSPLSLECTVEGTSNPNLYWYRQAAGRGLQLLFYSVGIGQISSEVPQNLSASRPQDRQFILSSKKLLLSDSGFYLCAWSTGQDLWYYGYTFGSGTRLTVV.

This chain links TRBV7-6 with TRBJ2-5, with TRBD2 as a possible D gene (6 bases). The CDR3 spans 16 residues. Germline CDR1 reads SGHVS; CDR2 reads FNYEAQ. Between the trimmed V and J ends, which lost 4 bases and 2 bases, there was a span of 17 bases. CDR3 sequence: CASSSPLGGGQETQYF. The CDR3 bases are TGTGCCAGCAGCTCCCCGCTAGGAGGAGGGCAAGAGACCCAGTACTTC.

This clone was recorded a few times. This chain connects TRBV7-9 to TRBJ1-2, with 11 bases matching TRBD1. Germline V CDR1 and CDR2: SEHNR, FQNEAQ (reference sequence). J was trimmed by 5 bases and V by 5 bases; bases with no gene match: 4. The length of the CDR3 is 14 residues. CDR3 region: CASSTGTGGYGYTF. DNA of the CDR3: TGTGCCAGCAGCACCGGGACAGGGGGTTATGGCTACACCTTC.

This clone is a singleton in its sample. J is TRBJ1-1 and V is TRBV11-2; D possibly corresponds to TRBD1 (6 bases). The CDR3 length is 13 residues. Germline V gene lookup returns CDR1 SGHAT and CDR2 FQNNGV. V gave up 4 bases and J gave up 8 bases, with 14 bases separating them. In DNA form, the CDR3 reads TGTGCCAGCAGCTCGTTAAGGACAGCCGAAGCTTTCTTT. This sequence encodes CASSSLRTAEAFF.

This clone came up a few times. This chain connects TRBV19 to TRBJ1-5; a possible D gene is TRBD1 (6 bases). V lost 5 bases to trimming and J lost 7 bases, with 9 bases between them. Germline loops: CDR1 LNHDA, CDR2 SQIVND (reference sequence). The CDR3 length is 12 residues. The CDR3 DNA reads TGTGCCAGTAGTCAGGGGCGGCAGCCCCAGCATTTT. Amino acid sequence: CASSQGRQPQHF.

J is TRBJ2-1 and V is TRBV29-1; 14 bases line up with TRBD2. Germline CDR1 is SQVTM and CDR2 is ANQGSEA. This CDR3 is 15 amino acids long. V shed 6 bases and J 9 bases; nucleotides not matched to a gene: 10. The CDR3 bases are TGCAGCGTGGCCCAGACTAGCGGGAGGGCCCGTGAGCAGTTCTTC. This translates into CSVAQTSGRAREQFF.

The chain has TRBV29-1 and TRBJ2-3; 10 positions match TRBD2. Germline loops: CDR1 SQVTM, CDR2 ANQGSEA. This CDR3 is 14 amino acids long. The V gene end was trimmed by 4 bases and the J gene end by 4 bases; junction bases not matched to a gene: 5. The CDR3 protein is CSVVVAGGPDTQYF. CDR3 DNA sequence: TGCAGCGTTGTGGTAGCGGGGGGTCCAGATACGCAGTATTTT.

This clone has only a few counts. The chain combines TRBV7-9 with TRBJ1-2; possibly TRBD1 for D (5 bases). The length of the CDR3 is 13 residues. V gave up 1 base and J gave up 7 bases, with 10 bases separating them. From germline, CDR1 is SEHNR and CDR2 FQNEAQ (reference sequence). The CDR3 reads CASSLDGTGGYTF. DNA of the CDR3: TGTGCCAGCAGCTTAGATGGGACTGGTGGCTACACCTTC.

This clone came up a few times. The chain is built from TRBV27 and TRBJ2-6, with 8 bases matching TRBD1. CDR1 is MNHEY and CDR2 is SMNVEV in the germline V gene (reference sequence). The CDR3 extends over 17 amino acids. Trimming at V came to 2 bases and at J to 2 bases, leaving 5 bases not matched to a gene. The DNA of the CDR3 is TGTGCCAGCAGTTTACGACAGGGGTTGGCTGGGGCCAACGTCCTGACTTTC. This sequence encodes CASSLRQGLAGANVLTF.

This clone has a handful of counts. This sequence joins TRBV10-1 and TRBJ2-6; possible D gene TRBD1, 6 bases. CDR1 is WNHNN and CDR2 is SYGVQD in the germline V gene (reference sequence). The length of the CDR3 is 16 residues. Trimming cost V 4 bases and J 2 bases, with 12 bases left between them. CDR3 nucleotides: TGCGCCAGCAGTGGTTCTGGGGGCGCTGGGGCCAACGTCCTGACTTTC. Translation gives CASSGSGGAGANVLTF.

This clone has just a few counts. V gene TRBV10-3 combines with J gene TRBJ2-7, with D perhaps matching TRBD1 (5 bases). Trimming removed 0 bases at V and 3 bases at J, with 9 bases between. Germline V CDR1 and CDR2: ENHRY, SYGVKD. The CDR3 runs to 14 residues. CDR3 DNA sequence: TGTGCCATCAGTGAGTCGGGAAGGGGCTACGAGCAGTACGTC. Protein product: CAISESGRGYEQYV.

V is TRBV6-6 and J is TRBJ2-7; possibly TRBD2 for D (5 bases). The V gene's germline CDR1 is MNHNY and CDR2 SVGAGI (reference sequence). CDR3 length equals 12 residues. V was shortened by 8 bases and J by 2 bases, with 10 bases between the two germline ends. The chain's CDR3 is CASSGVTYEQYV. Written as DNA, the CDR3 is TGTGCCAGCTCCGGGGTAACCTACGAGCAGTACGTC.

The table lists this clone with a few counts. This chain uses TRBV5-1 with TRBJ2-1, with 10 positions matching TRBD1. The CDR3 is 16 residues long. V lost 0 bases to trimming and J lost 8 bases; unmatched junction nucleotides: 8. Germline V CDR1 and CDR2: SGHRS, YFSETQ. CDR3 in amino acids: CASSLAPGQGSHEQFF. The DNA of the CDR3 is TGCGCCAGCAGCTTGGCTCCGGGACAGGGGTCGCATGAGCAGTTCTTC.

This clone appeared a few times. The CDR3 region is CASSPGREETQYF. DNA of the CDR3: TGTGCCAGCAGCCCGGGGAGGGAGGAGACCCAGTACTTC. The chain recombines TRBV7-2 with TRBJ2-5; 7 bases fit TRBD2. Germline-derived CDR1 and CDR2 are SGHTA and FQGNSA. Losses at the gene ends were 5 bases for V and 5 bases for J; bases not matched to a gene: 5. The CDR3 is 13 amino acids.